Listed below are T cell receptor beta chains from one sample, sequenced in a study of blood T cell repertoires in COVID-19. Profiling relied on immunoSEQ multiplex PCR, and the TCRdb table lists in-frame clones only, not all of them. Here the sample spans fewer than 200,000 clones, 60% to 80% being singletons. Source material: peripheral blood. The source of these receptors is a woman in her 70s with acute or convalescent COVID-19. CDR3s include the opening cysteine and the closing phenylalanine or tryptophan. D genes are given only for firm matches. The size of a clone is reported for some rows only, either as once, few or many, or as a class for expanded clones.

j_call v_call d_call clone_size cdr3_aa cdr3_nt
TRBJ2-7 TRBV5-4 TRBD1 once CASSWDRGGYEQYF TGTGCCAGCAGCTGGGACAGGGGCGGGTACGAGCAGTACTTC
TRBJ2-3 TRBV2 - few CASSELGTDTQYF TGTGCCAGCAGTGAACTAGGCACAGATACGCAGTATTTT
TRBJ2-3 TRBV27 - - CASSSGQITDTQYF TGTGCCAGCAGTTCCGGACAGATCACAGATACGCAGTATTTT
TRBJ1-5 TRBV10-2 - once CASSTGANQPQHF TGCGCCAGCTCAACAGGAGCGAATCAGCCCCAGCATTTT
TRBJ1-4 TRBV3-1/TRBV3-2 - - CASSQGQTNEKLFF TGTGCCAGCAGCCAAGGACAGACAAATGAAAAACTGTTTTTT
TRBJ2-7 TRBV7-8 - - CATARGSGAYEQYF TGTGCCACCGCAAGGGGTAGCGGAGCCTACGAGCAGTACTTC
TRBJ2-3 TRBV2 TRBD1 - CASSDRGDTQYF TGTGCCAGCAGTGACAGGGGGGATACGCAGTATTTT
TRBJ2-2 TRBV7-9 TRBD2 once CASSLTSGRNTGELFF TGTGCCAGCAGCTTAACTAGCGGCCGGAACACCGGGGAGCTGTTTTTT
TRBJ2-2 TRBV9 - - CASGRASNTGELFF TGTGCCAGCGGTCGAGCGTCTAACACCGGGGAGCTGTTTTTT
TRBJ1-6 TRBV5-5 TRBD1 - CASRYYLKGQDYSPLHF TGTGCCAGCCGCTATTATTTAAAGGGACAGGATTATTCACCCCTCCACTTT
TRBJ1-1 TRBV5-4 - - CASSLQSGGWINTEAFF TGTGCCAGCAGCTTACAGTCGGGGGGTTGGATTAACACTGAAGCTTTCTTT
TRBJ2-7 TRBV10-1 - - CASSIARSGYEQYF TGCGCCAGCAGTATAGCGCGGTCCGGCTACGAGCAGTACTTC
TRBJ2-2 TRBV5-5 TRBD1 - CASSLPGQGAGELFF TGTGCCAGCAGCTTACCGGGACAGGGGGCCGGGGAGCTGTTTTTT
TRBJ1-5 TRBV5-8 - - CASSPPGSNQPQHF TGTGCCAGCAGCCCGCCGGGGAGCAATCAGCCCCAGCATTTT
TRBJ2-7 TRBV30 TRBD1 - CAWSAGQDYEQYF TGTGCCTGGAGCGCGGGACAGGATTACGAGCAGTACTTC
TRBJ2-1 TRBV7-3 - - CASSLMGAYNEQFF TGTGCCAGCAGCTTAATGGGGGCTTACAATGAGCAGTTCTTC
TRBJ2-5 TRBV24-1 TRBD2 few CATSDQIAGGLETQYF TGTGCCACCAGTGATCAGATCGCGGGAGGCCTTGAGACCCAGTACTTC
TRBJ2-7 TRBV7-2 - - CASSINRVSGNEQYF TGTGCCAGCAGCATTAACAGGGTCTCGGGGAACGAGCAGTACTTC
TRBJ1-2 TRBV19 - - CASSISREAYYGYTF TGTGCCAGTAGTATATCCAGGGAGGCGTACTATGGCTACACCTTC
TRBJ1-2 TRBV6-4 - few CASSPGPSGYGYTF TGTGCCAGCAGTCCTGGCCCGAGCGGCTATGGCTACACCTTC
TRBJ2-1 TRBV7-3 TRBD2 - CASSRLAGGLDEQFF TGTGCCAGCAGCCGACTAGCGGGAGGTCTGGATGAGCAGTTCTTC
TRBJ2-5 TRBV7-2 TRBD2 - CASSVGLAGLETQYF TGTGCCAGCAGCGTAGGACTAGCGGGATTAGAGACCCAGTACTTC
TRBJ2-2 TRBV7-2 - - CASSEQVANTGELFF TGTGCCAGCAGCGAACAGGTGGCGAACACCGGGGAGCTGTTTTTT
TRBJ2-2 TRBV5-4 - - CASSWGRTNTGELFF TGTGCCAGCAGCTGGGGGCGGACGAACACCGGGGAGCTGTTTTTT
TRBJ1-1 TRBV18 - once CASSPPLGLNTEAFF TGTGCCAGCTCACCACCCCTGGGCTTGAACACTGAAGCTTTCTTT
TRBJ2-2 TRBV7-2 - - CASSATRIGELFF TGTGCCAGCAGCGCGACTAGGATCGGGGAGCTGTTTTTT
TRBJ2-3 TRBV3-1/TRBV3-2 TRBD1 - CASSDTGTGGDTQYF TGTGCCAGCAGCGACACCGGGACAGGGGGAGATACGCAGTATTTT
TRBJ1-2 TRBV7-2 - - CASSLGRAGEGYGYTF TGTGCCAGCAGCTTAGGGCGGGCAGGGGAGGGCTATGGCTACACCTTC
TRBJ1-1 TRBV2 TRBD1 - CATQTGEGNTEAFF TGTGCCACCCAGACAGGGGAGGGGAACACTGAAGCTTTCTTT
TRBJ1-3 TRBV10-3 - - CASSGDRSGNTIYF TGTGCCTCGTCGGGGGATCGCTCTGGAAACACCATATATTTT
TRBJ1-6 TRBV5-1 - - CASSRGTSENSPLHF TGCGCCAGCAGCCGGGGGACTTCTGAGAATTCACCCCTCCACTTT
TRBJ2-7 TRBV11-2 TRBD1 - CASSLGGRDRGRYEQYF TGTGCCAGCAGCTTAGGCGGTCGGGACAGGGGAAGGTACGAGCAGTACTTC
TRBJ1-5 TRBV4-2 - - CASSQEQTANQPQHF TGTGCCAGCAGCCAAGAACAGACGGCTAATCAGCCCCAGCATTTT
TRBJ2-7 TRBV7-9 TRBD2 - CASSLVASGAISYEQYF TGTGCCAGCAGCTTAGTAGCCAGCGGGGCTATCTCCTACGAGCAGTACTTC
TRBJ2-1 TRBV10-1 TRBD1 - CASSFAGQAGRNEQFF TGCGCCAGCAGTTTTGCGGGACAGGCAGGGAGGAATGAGCAGTTCTTC
TRBJ2-1 TRBV7-6 TRBD1 - CASSPLPGDSGRINEQFF TGTGCCAGCAGCCCGCTCCCAGGGGACAGCGGTCGTATCAATGAGCAGTTCTTC
TRBJ1-5 TRBV19 TRBD1 few CASSGGTGNQPQHF TGTGCCAGTAGTGGAGGGACAGGGAATCAGCCCCAGCATTTT
TRBJ2-3 TRBV7-9 - - CASSLSMADTQYF TGTGCCAGCAGCTTGAGCATGGCAGATACGCAGTATTTT
TRBJ1-4 TRBV3-1/TRBV3-2 TRBD1 - CASSQESWGQGFEKLFF TGTGCCAGCAGCCAAGAATCGTGGGGACAGGGTTTTGAAAAACTGTTTTTT
TRBJ2-3 TRBV5-6 TRBD1 - CASSEDRGYTDTQYF TGTGCCAGCAGCGAGGACAGGGGATACACAGATACGCAGTATTTT
TRBJ2-7 TRBV19 - - CASSIAPGGDEQYF TGTGCCAGTAGTATAGCCCCAGGAGGGGACGAGCAGTACTTC
TRBJ2-2 TRBV6-4 - few CASSEDSVGELFF TGTGCCAGCAGTGAAGACTCGGTCGGGGAGCTGTTTTTT
TRBJ2-1 TRBV4-1 TRBD2 once CASSLHSGRKYNEQFF TGCGCCAGCAGCCTACACAGCGGGAGGAAATACAATGAGCAGTTCTTC
TRBJ1-6 TRBV14 TRBD1 - CASSRVEGQGNSPLHF TGTGCCAGCAGCCGCGTCGAGGGACAGGGGAATTCACCCCTCCACTTT
TRBJ1-3 TRBV9 - once CASSVGGQGNTIYF TGTGCCAGCAGCGTAGGAGGGCAGGGGAACACCATATATTTT
TRBJ1-1 TRBV25-1 - - CASSQGPTEAFF TGTGCCAGTTCCCAGGGTCCCACTGAAGCTTTCTTT
TRBJ2-2 TRBV3-1/TRBV3-2 TRBD2 - CASKGGRASGELFF TGTGCCAGCAAGGGTGGGAGGGCCTCCGGGGAGCTGTTTTTT
TRBJ1-2 TRBV7-8 - few CASSLEHLYGYTF TGTGCCAGCAGCTTAGAACACCTCTATGGCTACACCTTC
TRBJ2-7 TRBV20-1 - - CSASSFRGEQYF TGCAGTGCAAGTAGCTTTCGGGGCGAGCAGTACTTC
TRBJ1-5 TRBV27 - - CASSPGEYSNQPQHF TGTGCCAGCAGCCCAGGCGAGTATAGCAATCAGCCCCAGCATTTT
TRBJ2-2 TRBV6-5 TRBD1 many CASRPGQVLYGELFF TGTGCCAGCAGACCGGGACAGGTCCTATACGGGGAGCTGTTTTTT
TRBJ2-7 TRBV6-6 - - CASSYRGRNSYEQYF TGTGCCAGCAGTTATCGGGGGAGGAACTCCTACGAGCAGTACTTC
TRBJ2-5 TRBV29-1 - once CSVEAGGARQETQYF TGCAGCGTTGAAGCCGGGGGAGCTAGACAAGAGACCCAGTACTTC
TRBJ1-1 TRBV10-1 - - CASSPSGGTEAFF TGCGCCAGCTCCCCGTCGGGAGGAACTGAAGCTTTCTTT
TRBJ2-1 TRBV10-1 TRBD2 once CASSESVTRTSIFDEQFF TGCGCCAGCAGTGAGTCGGTTACTCGGACTAGCATATTCGATGAGCAGTTCTTC